The T cell receptor (beta chain) described here comes from a study of identical twins. TCRdb ran MiXCR on the 5' RACE reads and lists one entry per CDR3 protein. The table lists around 250,000 distinct CDR3 sequences, roughly 13% of them singletons. This clonotype was detected a few times. The same specimen was also included in a second study, on yellow fever vaccine responses in identical twins.

The clonotype comes from a woman in her late teens or twenties in good health. Specimen: memory (CD45RO+) T cells sorted from blood.

In DNA, the CDR3 is TGCAGTGCCGTCCCGGGACTAGCGGCCGAGCAGTACTTC. Amino acid sequence: CSAVPGLAAEQYF. The chain couples TRBV20-1 to TRBJ2-7, with TRBD2 identical over 11 bases. Per the germline V gene, CDR1 is DFQATT and CDR2 is SNEGSKA (reference sequence). The CDR3 runs 13 residues. Trimming took 6 bases from V and 6 from J; bases not matched to a gene: 7.